Sequencing of this T cell receptor (beta chain) was carried out in a study of human T cells and chemical hapten exposure. Time point here: patch test 3, about 24 weeks after DPC sensitization. The treatment here: therapeutic diphenylcyclopropenone sensitization with weekly scalp DPC. It was the library that attached unique molecular identifiers to individual cDNA molecules. MiXCR, run by TCRdb on the RACE reads, gives a single entry per CDR3 protein. This table has about 82,000 distinct CDR3 sequences, approximately 12% appearing once. This clonotype was recorded many times. Germline CDR1 reads SQVTM; CDR2 reads ANQGSEA. This CDR3 comprises 13 residues. V dropped 3 bases and J dropped 10; count of bases not matched to a gene: 8.

The TCR originated in a woman in her forties or fifties with alopecia areata. Some clones in this sample may be carry-over from other donors' samples. The sequences come from whole blood, collected in connection with sensitization to the hapten diphenylcyclopropenone (DPC). This rearrangement joins TRBV29-1 to TRBJ2-1; 8 bases agree with TRBD2. The DNA of the CDR3 is TGCAGCGTTGATCGGAGCGGGAGCGACGAGCAGTTCTTC. Protein: CSVDRSGSDEQFF.